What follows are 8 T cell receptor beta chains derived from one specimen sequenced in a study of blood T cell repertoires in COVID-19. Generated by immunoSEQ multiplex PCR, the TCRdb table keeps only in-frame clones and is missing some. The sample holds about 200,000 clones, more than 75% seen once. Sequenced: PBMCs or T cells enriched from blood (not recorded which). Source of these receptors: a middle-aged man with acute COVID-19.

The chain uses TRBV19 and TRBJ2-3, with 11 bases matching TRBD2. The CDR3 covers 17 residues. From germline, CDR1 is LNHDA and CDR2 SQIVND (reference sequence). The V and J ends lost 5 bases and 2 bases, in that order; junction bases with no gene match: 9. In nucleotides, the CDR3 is TGTGCCAGTAGTCCCATTAGCGGGAGGGTTGCCACAGATACGCAGTATTTT. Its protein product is CASSPISGRVATDTQYF.

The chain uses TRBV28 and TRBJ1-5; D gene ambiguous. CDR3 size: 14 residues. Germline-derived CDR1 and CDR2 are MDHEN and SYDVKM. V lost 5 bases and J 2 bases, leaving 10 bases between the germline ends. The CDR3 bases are TGTGCCAGCAGTCCCGGGATGGGCAATCAGCCCCAGCATTTT. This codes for CASSPGMGNQPQHF.

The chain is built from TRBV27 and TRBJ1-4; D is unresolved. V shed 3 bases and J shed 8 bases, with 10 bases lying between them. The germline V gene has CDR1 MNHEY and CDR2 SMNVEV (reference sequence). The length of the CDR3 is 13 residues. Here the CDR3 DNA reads TGTGCCAGCAGTTTGGAGGGTGGGGAAAAACTGTTTTTT. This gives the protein CASSLEGGEKLFF. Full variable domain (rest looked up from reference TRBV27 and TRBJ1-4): EAQVTQNPRYLITVTGKKLTVTCSQNMNHEYMSWYRQDPGLGLRQIYYSMNVEVTDKGDVPEGYKVSRKEKRNFPLILESPSPNQTSLYFCASSLEGGEKLFFGSGTQLSVL.

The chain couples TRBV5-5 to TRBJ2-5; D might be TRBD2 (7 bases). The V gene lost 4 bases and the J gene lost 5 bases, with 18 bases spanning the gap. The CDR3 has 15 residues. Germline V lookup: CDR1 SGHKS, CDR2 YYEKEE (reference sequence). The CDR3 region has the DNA TGTGCCAGCAGCCTCACTTCCGGGGGGCTGGAGACCCAGTACTTC. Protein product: CASSLTSGGLETQYF. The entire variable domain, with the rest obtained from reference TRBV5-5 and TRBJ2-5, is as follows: DAGVTQSPTHLIKTRGQQVTLRCSPISGHKSVSWYQQVLGQGPQFIFQYYEKEERGRGNFPDRFSARQFPNYSSELNVNALLLGDSALYLCASSLTSGGLETQYFGPGTRLLVL.

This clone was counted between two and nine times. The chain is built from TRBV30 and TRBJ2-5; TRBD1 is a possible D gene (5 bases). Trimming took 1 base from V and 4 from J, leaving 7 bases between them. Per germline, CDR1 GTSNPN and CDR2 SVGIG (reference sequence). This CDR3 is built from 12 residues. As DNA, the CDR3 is TGTGCCTGGAGTGGGGGCCCAGAGACCCAGTACTTC. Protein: CAWSGGPETQYF.

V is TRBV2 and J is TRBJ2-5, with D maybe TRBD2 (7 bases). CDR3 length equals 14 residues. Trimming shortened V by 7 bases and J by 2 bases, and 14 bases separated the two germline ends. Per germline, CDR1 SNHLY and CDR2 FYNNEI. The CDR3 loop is CASMKGRGQETQYF. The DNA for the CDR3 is TGTGCCAGCATGAAGGGGAGGGGGCAAGAGACCCAGTACTTC.

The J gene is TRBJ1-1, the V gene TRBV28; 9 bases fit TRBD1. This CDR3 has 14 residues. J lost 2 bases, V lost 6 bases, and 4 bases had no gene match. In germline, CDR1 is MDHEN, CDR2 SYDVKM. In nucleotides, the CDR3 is TGTGCCAGCAGCAGGACAGGGGCAAACACTGAAGCTTTCTTT. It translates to CASSRTGANTEAFF.

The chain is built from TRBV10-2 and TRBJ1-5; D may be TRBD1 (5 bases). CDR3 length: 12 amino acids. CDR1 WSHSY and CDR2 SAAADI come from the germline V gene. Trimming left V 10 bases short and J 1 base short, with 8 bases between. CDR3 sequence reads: CATRQSNQPQHF. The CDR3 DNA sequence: TGCGCCACCCGACAGAGCAATCAGCCCCAGCATTTT.